Included here is one T cell receptor (beta chain) sequence, with context. CDR1 SGHRS and CDR2 YFSETQ come from the germline V gene. V was pared by 1 base and J by 8 bases, with 9 bases of the junction left unmatched. This CDR3 has 15 amino acids. This specimen belongs to a study of blood T cell repertoires in COVID-19. Method: immunoSEQ multiplex PCR; TCRdb's copy keeps in-frame clones and lacks some. The data contain about 230,000 clones, approximately 81% of them singletons. The receptor's source is a woman at least 80 years old with active or convalescent COVID-19. Input material: peripheral blood. This sequence joins TRBV5-1 and TRBJ1-2, with 9 bases fitting TRBD1. CDR3 residues: CASSLPQQGAYGYTF. For the CDR3, the DNA is TGCGCCAGCAGCTTGCCCCAACAGGGGGCCTACGGCTACACCTTC.